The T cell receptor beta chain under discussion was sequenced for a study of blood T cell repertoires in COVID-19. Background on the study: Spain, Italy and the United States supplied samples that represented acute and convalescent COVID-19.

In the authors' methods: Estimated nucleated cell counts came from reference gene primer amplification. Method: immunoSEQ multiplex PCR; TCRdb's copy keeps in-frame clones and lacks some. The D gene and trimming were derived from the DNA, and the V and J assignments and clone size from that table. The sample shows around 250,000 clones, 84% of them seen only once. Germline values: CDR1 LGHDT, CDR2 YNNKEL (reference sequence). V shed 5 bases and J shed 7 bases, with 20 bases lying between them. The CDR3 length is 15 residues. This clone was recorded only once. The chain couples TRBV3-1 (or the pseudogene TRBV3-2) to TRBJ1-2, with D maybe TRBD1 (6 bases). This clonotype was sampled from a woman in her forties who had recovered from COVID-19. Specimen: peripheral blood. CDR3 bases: TGTGCCAGCAGCAAGACAGACAGGCTCCAAGGTGGCTACACCTTC. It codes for CASSKTDRLQGGYTF.